The T cell receptor beta chain described here comes from a study of blood T cell repertoires in COVID-19. At the level of the study: The samples span acute and convalescent COVID-19 from the United States, Italy and Spain.

The protocol was immunoSEQ multiplex PCR, while the TCRdb copy is restricted to in-frame clones and leaves out a portion. Of around 250,000 clones listed, less than 90% are singletons. This clone was found a few times. Germline CDR1 and CDR2: SGHTA and FQGNSA. This CDR3 has 15 residues. Trimming shortened V by 3 bases and J by 4 bases, and 15 bases separated the two germline ends. The clonotype originates from a woman aged 35 to 49 who had recovered from COVID-19. Source material: peripheral blood. This sequence joins TRBV7-2 and TRBJ1-1; D is unresolved. The CDR3 sequence is CASSFGSRGSTEAFF. The CDR3 nucleotides read TGTGCCAGCAGCTTCGGGTCTCGGGGAAGCACTGAAGCTTTCTTT.